This TCR beta chain was captured by sequencing in a study of naive and memory T cell subsets. Study-wide results and caveats: Over 90% of naive TCR sequences appeared only once, unlike memory subsets.

The beta constant-region primer was an equimolar mix of two oligonucleotides covering TRBC1 and TRBC2. Nested alpha and beta constant-region primers with the SP2 primer drove four PCR rounds on ligated cDNA. TCRdb recomputed calls from the UMI-ligation and nested PCR reads with MiXCR, one row per CDR3 protein. The table lists some 82,000 distinct CDR3 sequences, roughly 9.3% of them singletons. As for this clonotype: Antigen: not known.

The germline V and J ends were trimmed by 0 bases and 4 bases, with 16 bases remaining between them. Germline V gene sequence: CDR1 SGDLS, CDR2 YYNGEE. This CDR3 comprises 16 residues. Cells stained for CD3, CD4, CD8, CD45RA, CD27 and viability were sorted into four CD45RA/CD27 subsets. This chain links TRBV9 with TRBJ1-2; D remains ambiguous. The sample consisted of naive CD8+ T cells from blood. This receptor was taken from a human donor in good health. The CDR3: CASSVGPARGFYGYTF. DNA for the CDR3: TGTGCCAGCAGCGTAGGACCGGCGCGGGGTTTCTATGGCTACACCTTC.